This is a list of T cell receptor beta chains from one sample in a study of T-cell reconstitution after alpha-beta-depleted transplantation in children. MiXCR, run by TCRdb on the PCR reads, gives a single entry per CDR3 protein. The table includes about 290,000 distinct CDR3 sequences, 10% detected once. Here the sequenced sample was PBMCs, taken before TCRalphabeta/CD19-depleted stem cell transplant. These receptors originate from a boy in the first two years of life with acute myeloid leukemia, due to receive a stem cell transplant. The conserved cysteine and the conserved F or W are not part of the CDR3 here.

TRBV28	ASSLGGARYEQY
TRBV6-5	ASSYTDRGGANQPQH
TRBV7-9	ASSLDGHEQY
TRBV10-3	AIQGSSYEQY
TRBV4-1	ASSPESSYNEQF
TRBV29-1	SVGEPYEQY
TRBV7-9	ASSLQGAREQY
TRBV5-1	ASTWRITDTQY
TRBV6-1	ASSKQSSGANVLT
TRBV7-9	ASSLWGGMNTEAF
TRBV27	ASCRGTSGNNEQF
TRBV7-8	ASSLLAGGWADTQY
TRBV6-5	ASSYGRDTGELF
TRBV7-2	ASSLLWDGYTEAF
TRBV29-1	SATPTGSNEQY
TRBV4-2	ASSANTPDNEQF
TRBV30	ASWGHINYEQY
TRBV29-1	SVGTGGPYEQY
TRBV20-1	SASPDGSNYGYT
TRBV29-1	SGASTEAF
TRBV27	ASSSARGDLNQPQH
TRBV1	TSSQDVAALYEQY
TRBV12-3/TRBV12-4	ASSLGGGGPGEQY
TRBV5-4	ASSFWGASAEAF
TRBV7-9	ASSSRAPKF
TRBV10-3	AISERQGYGYT
TRBV14	ASSQVAGVSYNEQF
TRBV6-1	ASIPRTRGNQPQH
TRBV3-1	ASSVSLLEYEQY
TRBV29-1	SVDGYRDSYEQY
TRBV7-9	ASSFWGDNTEAF
TRBV5-1	ASSLETWDYLGTDTQY
TRBV7-9	ASSPTHVRNEQF
TRBV10-2	ASSPSGTQY
TRBV5-1	ASSLALGHPSYEQY
TRBV7-3	ASSQGWTSGAQF
TRBV18	ASSMDLANQETQY
TRBV5-1	ASSWGRPGNEKLF
TRBV2	ASSDWDREYEQY
TRBV12-3/TRBV12-4	ASSPLLAANTGELF
TRBV12-3/TRBV12-4	ASSLLLASNLNEQF
TRBV18	ASRALGVPRNNEQF
TRBV5-1	ASRDGRKTGELF
TRBV5-1	ASSLAGLTMNTEAF
TRBV20-1	SASDRLAGYNEQF
TRBV29-1	SVLSGLAGGSSYNEQF
TRBV3-1	ASSQDEHQETQY
TRBV28	ASRKTGTGRNTIY
TRBV29-1	SVRGQGTYEQY
TRBV20-1	SAYGLSTDTQY
TRBV5-6	ASRGWGQGNEQF
TRBV29-1	SVAGRATDTQY
TRBV29-1	SVEDREDTDTQY
TRBV6-5	ASSYRANKGGNSPLH
TRBV12-3/TRBV12-4	ASSFSGRNTGELF
TRBV4-2	ASTQVNGEAGGNTIY